This T cell receptor beta chain came from a study of a mutant IDH1 vaccine in newly diagnosed glioma. Study summary: It was radiotherapy, temozolomide, or both that patients received previously, with most receiving both.

As to this clone: Its target is unknown.

Method: immunoSEQ multiplex PCR; TCRdb's copy keeps in-frame clones and lacks some. The sample records about 30,000 clones, approximately 80% being singletons. The time point was: baseline, week 1 (first vaccination visit). Specified treatment: pre-vaccination baseline after standard-of-care therapy. The CDR3 contains 12 residues. CDR1 and CDR2 (germline): MNHNY, SVGAGI (reference sequence). Trimming shortened V by 2 bases and J by 6 bases, and 6 bases separated the two germline ends. Study results and limitations: Vaccination elicited immune responses in roughly 93% of patients. Whatever changes occurred in top peripheral T cell clonotypes seemed unrelated to pseudoprogression.

This material consisted of PBMCs, taken from a glioma patient treated with radiotherapy, temozolomide or both. This receptor was identified in a man younger than 45 with glioma. The rearrangement uses TRBV6-6 and TRBJ2-3; tentative D call: TRBD2 (6 bases). CDR3 amino acids: CASSYGRDTQYF. The CDR3 DNA reads as TGTGCCAGCAGTTACGGGAGGGATACGCAGTATTTT.